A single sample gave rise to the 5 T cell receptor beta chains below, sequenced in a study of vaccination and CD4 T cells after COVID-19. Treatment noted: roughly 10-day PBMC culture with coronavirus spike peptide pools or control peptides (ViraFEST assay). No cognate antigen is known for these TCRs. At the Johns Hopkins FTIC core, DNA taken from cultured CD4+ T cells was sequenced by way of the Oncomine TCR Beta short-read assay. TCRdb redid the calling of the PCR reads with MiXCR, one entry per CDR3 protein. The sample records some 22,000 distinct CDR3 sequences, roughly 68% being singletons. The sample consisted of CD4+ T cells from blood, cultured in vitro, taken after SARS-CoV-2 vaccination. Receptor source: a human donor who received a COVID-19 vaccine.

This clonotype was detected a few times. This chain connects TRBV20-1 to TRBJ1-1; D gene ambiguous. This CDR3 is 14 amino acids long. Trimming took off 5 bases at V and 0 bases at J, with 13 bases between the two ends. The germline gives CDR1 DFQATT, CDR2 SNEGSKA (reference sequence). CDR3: CSAEDGSLNTEAFF. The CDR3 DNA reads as TGCAGTGCTGAGGACGGGAGTTTGAACACTGAAGCTTTCTTT.

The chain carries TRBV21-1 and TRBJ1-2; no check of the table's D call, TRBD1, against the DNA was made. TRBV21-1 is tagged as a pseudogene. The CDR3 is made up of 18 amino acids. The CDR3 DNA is TGTGCCAGCAGCAAGTACGGGGACAGGGGGAGGTCTAACTATGGCTACACCTTC. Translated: CASSKYGDRGRSNYGYTF.

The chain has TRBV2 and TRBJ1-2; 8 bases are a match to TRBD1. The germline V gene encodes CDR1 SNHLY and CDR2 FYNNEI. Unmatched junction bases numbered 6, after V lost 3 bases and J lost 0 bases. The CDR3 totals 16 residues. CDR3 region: CASSDRGRRANYGYTF. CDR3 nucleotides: TGTGCCAGCAGTGACAGGGGGCGTCGAGCTAACTATGGCTACACCTTC.

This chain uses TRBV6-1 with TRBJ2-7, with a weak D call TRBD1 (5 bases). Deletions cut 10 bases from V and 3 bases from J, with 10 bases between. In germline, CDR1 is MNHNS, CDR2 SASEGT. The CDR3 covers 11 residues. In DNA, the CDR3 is TGTGCCATCACAGGATACTACGAGCAGTACTTC. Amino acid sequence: CAITGYYEQYF.

The CDR3 loop is CASSLAGGRSTQYF. CDR3 nucleotide sequence: TGTGCCAGCAGCTTAGCCGGGGGAAGGAGTACGCAGTATTTT. This sequence joins TRBV7-9 and TRBJ2-3, with D possibly being TRBD2 (6 bases). V dropped 0 bases and J dropped 8 bases, with 12 bases sitting between them. Per germline, CDR1 SEHNR and CDR2 FQNEAQ (reference sequence). The CDR3 consists of 14 residues.